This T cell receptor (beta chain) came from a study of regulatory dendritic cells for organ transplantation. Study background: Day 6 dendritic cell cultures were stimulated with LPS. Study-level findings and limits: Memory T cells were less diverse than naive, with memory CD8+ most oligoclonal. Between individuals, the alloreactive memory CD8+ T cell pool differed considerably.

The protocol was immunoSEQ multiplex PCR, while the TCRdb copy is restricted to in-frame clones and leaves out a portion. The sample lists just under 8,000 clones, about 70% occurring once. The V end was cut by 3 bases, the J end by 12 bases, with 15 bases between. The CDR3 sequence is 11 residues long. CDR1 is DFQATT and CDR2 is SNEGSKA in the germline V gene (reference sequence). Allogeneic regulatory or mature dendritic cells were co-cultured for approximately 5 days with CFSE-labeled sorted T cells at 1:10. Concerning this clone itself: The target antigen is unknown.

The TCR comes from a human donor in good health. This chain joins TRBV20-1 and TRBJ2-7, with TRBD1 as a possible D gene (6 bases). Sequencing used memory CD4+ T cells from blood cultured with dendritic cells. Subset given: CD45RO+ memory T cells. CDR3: CSARAGQMMYF. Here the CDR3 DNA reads TGCAGTGCTAGGGCCGGACAGATGATGTACTTC.